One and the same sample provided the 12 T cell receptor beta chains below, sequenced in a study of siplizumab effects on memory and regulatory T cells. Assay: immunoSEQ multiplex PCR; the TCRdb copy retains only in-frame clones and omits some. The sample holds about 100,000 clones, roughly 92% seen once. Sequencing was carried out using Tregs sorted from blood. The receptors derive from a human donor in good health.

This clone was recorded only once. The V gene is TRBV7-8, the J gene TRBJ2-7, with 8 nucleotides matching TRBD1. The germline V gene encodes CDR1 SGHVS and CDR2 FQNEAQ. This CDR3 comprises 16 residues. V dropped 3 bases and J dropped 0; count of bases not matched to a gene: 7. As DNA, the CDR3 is TGTGCCAGCAGCTTCCAGGGACAGGTGGTCTCCTACGAGCAGTACTTC. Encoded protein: CASSFQGQVVSYEQYF.

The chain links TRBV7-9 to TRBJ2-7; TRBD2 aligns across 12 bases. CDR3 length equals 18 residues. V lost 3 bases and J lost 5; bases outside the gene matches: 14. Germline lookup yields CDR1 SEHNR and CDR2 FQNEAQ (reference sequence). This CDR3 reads CASSFRLAGAFAGDEQYF. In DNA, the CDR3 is TGTGCCAGCAGCTTTCGACTAGCGGGAGCCTTCGCAGGAGACGAGCAGTACTTC.

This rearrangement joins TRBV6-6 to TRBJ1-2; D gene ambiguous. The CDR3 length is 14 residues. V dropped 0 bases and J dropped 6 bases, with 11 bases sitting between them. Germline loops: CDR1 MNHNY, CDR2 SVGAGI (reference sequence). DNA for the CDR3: TGTGCCAGCAGTTACTCGGGTAATGGGAATGGCTACACCTTC. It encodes CASSYSGNGNGYTF.

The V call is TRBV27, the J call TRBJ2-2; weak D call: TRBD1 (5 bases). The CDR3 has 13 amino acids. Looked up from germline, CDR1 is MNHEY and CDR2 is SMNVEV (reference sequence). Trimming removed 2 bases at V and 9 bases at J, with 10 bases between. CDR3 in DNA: TGTGCCAGCAGTTTACAGGGCCGCCGGGAGCTGTTTTTT. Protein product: CASSLQGRRELFF.

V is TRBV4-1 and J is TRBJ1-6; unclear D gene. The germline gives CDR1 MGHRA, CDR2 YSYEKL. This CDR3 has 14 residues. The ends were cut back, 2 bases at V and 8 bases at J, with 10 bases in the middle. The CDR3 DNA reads TGCGCCAGCAGCCAAAATAACCTGTATTCACCCCTCCACTTT. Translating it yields CASSQNNLYSPLHF.

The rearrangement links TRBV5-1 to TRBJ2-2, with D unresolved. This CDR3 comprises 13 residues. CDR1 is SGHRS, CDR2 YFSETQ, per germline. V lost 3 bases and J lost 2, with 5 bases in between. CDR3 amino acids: CASSSQNTGELFF. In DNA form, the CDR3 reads TGCGCCAGCAGCTCACAAAACACCGGGGAGCTGTTTTTT. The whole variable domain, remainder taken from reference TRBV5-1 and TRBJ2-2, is KAGVTQTPRYLIKTRGQQVTLSCSPISGHRSVSWYQQTPGQGLQFLFEYFSETQRNKGNFPGRFSGRQFSNSRSEMNVSTLELGDSALYLCASSSQNTGELFFGEGSRLTVL.

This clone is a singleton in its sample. This CDR3 is CATSRERTGGTDTQYF. The CDR3 DNA is TGTGCCACCAGCAGAGAGAGGACAGGGGGCACAGATACGCAGTATTTT. The genes are TRBV15 and TRBJ2-3; 9 bases map to TRBD1. The CDR3 runs to 16 residues. Germline CDR1 reads LNHNV; CDR2 reads YYDKDF (reference sequence). After removal of 0 bases from V and 1 base from J, the junction contained 2 bases not matched to a gene.

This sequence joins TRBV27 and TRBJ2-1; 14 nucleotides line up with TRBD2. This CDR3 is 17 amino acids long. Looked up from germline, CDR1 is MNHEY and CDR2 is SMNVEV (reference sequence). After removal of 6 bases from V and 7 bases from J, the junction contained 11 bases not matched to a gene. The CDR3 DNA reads TGTGCCAGCAGGACCGGACTAGCGGGAGGAGTTGAGAATGAGCAGTTCTTC. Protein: CASRTGLAGGVENEQFF.

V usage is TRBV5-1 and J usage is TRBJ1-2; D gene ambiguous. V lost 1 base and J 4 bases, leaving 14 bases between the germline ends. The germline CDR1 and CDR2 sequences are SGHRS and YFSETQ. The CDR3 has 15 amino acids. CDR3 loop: CASSLRAEGSYGYTF. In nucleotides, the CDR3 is TGCGCCAGCAGCTTGCGAGCCGAGGGCTCCTATGGCTACACCTTC.

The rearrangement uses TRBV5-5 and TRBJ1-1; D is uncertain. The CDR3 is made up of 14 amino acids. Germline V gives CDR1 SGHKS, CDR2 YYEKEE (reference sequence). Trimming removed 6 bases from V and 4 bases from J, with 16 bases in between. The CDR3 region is CASMTGTVGTEAFF. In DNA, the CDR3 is TGTGCCAGCATGACCGGTACCGTGGGCACTGAAGCTTTCTTT.

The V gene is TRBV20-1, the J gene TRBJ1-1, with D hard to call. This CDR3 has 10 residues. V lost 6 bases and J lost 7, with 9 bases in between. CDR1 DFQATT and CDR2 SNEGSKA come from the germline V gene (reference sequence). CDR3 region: CSAAHLEAFF. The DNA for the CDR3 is TGCAGTGCCGCCCACCTTGAAGCTTTCTTT.

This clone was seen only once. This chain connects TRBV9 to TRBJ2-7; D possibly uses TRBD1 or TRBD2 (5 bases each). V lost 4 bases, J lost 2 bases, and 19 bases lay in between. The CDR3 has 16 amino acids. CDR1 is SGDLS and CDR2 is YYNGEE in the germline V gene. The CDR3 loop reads CASSLNTGTATYEQYF. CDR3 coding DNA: TGTGCCAGCAGCTTGAATACCGGGACGGCCACCTACGAGCAGTACTTC.